This T cell receptor (beta chain) was identified during a study of blood T cell repertoires in COVID-19. Study in general: T cells, B-cell-depleted T cells, or PBMCs provided the cDNA or gDNA that served as material.

Enrolled during active infection, Seattle patients were then followed longitudinally. The CDR3 extends over 12 amino acids. Germline CDR1 is MNHEY and CDR2 is SMNVEV (reference sequence). The V end lost 6 bases, the J end lost 4 bases, and 7 bases lay between the germline ends. Authors' data handling: Amplification with reference gene primers provided the estimates of nucleated cell counts. Assay used: immunoSEQ multiplex PCR; TCRdb lists only in-frame clones, some missing. The DNA was the basis for D and trimming; V, J and clone size are from that table. The sample includes 250,000 to 350,000 clones, roughly 86% seen only once; the top ten take 10% to 12%.

This chain uses TRBV27 with TRBJ1-5, with no clear D. The origin of this receptor is a woman in her 30s with COVID-19, enrolled during active disease. The specimen sequenced was peripheral blood. The DNA of the CDR3 is TGTGCCAGCAGGGGAGGGAATCAGCCCCAGCATTTT. Encoded protein: CASRGGNQPQHF.